This passage covers 25 T cell receptor beta chains from one sample sequenced in a study of blood T cell repertoires in COVID-19. Libraries were prepared by immunoSEQ multiplex PCR; TCRdb keeps only in-frame clonotypes and omits some of them. There are around 130,000 clones in the sample; roughly 85% occur only once, and roughly 4% lies in the top ten. The sequencing input was peripheral blood. The receptor source for this set is a human donor in a cohort sampled during active COVID-19.

The CDR3 loop is CASSFTGVSEQYF. For the CDR3, the DNA is TGCGCCAGCAGCTTCACAGGGGTAAGCGAGCAGTACTTC. The rearrangement uses TRBV5-1 and TRBJ2-7, with 7 bases lining up with TRBD1. Germline CDR1 SGHRS, CDR2 YFSETQ. CDR3 size: 13 residues. V was clipped by 2 bases and J by 6 bases; unmatched bases: 5.

This chain uses TRBV7-9 with TRBJ1-1, with a tentative D call TRBD1 (6 bases). The V gene's germline CDR1 is SEHNR and CDR2 FQNEAQ (reference sequence). The V end lost 5 bases, the J end lost 4 bases, and 17 bases lay between the germline ends. CDR3 length: 15 residues. The CDR3 region has the DNA TGTGCCAGCAGCCCCCTAACAGGGTTGGTCACTGAAGCTTTCTTT. The encoded protein is CASSPLTGLVTEAFF. The full variable domain, its missing parts supplied by reference TRBV7-9 and TRBJ1-1, is DTGVSQNPRHKITKRGQNVTFRCDPISEHNRLYWYRQTLGQGPEFLTYFQNEAQLEKSRLLSDRFSAERPKGSFSTLEIQRTEQGDSAMYLCASSPLTGLVTEAFFGQGTRLTVV.

The chain uses TRBV24-1 and TRBJ2-1; the match to TRBD1 covers 9 bases. The junction had 4 bases not matched to a gene; V was cut back by 7 bases and J by 4 bases. CDR1 is KGHDR and CDR2 is SFDVKD in the germline V gene. CDR3 length equals 14 residues. CDR3 in DNA: TGTGCCACCAGCACCGGGACAGGGTACAATGAGCAGTTCTTC. It translates to CATSTGTGYNEQFF.

This clone was found a few times. The CDR3 bases are TGTGCCAGCAGCTTAGGTGTCCAGCGGGGCACTGAAGCTTTCTTT. Its protein is CASSLGVQRGTEAFF. The chain carries TRBV7-2 and TRBJ1-1; no definite D call. Looked up from germline, CDR1 is SGHTA and CDR2 is FQGNSA. The V end was cut by 1 base, the J end by 4 bases, with 13 bases between. This CDR3 is built from 15 residues.

The chain combines TRBV10-3 with TRBJ2-7; 13 nucleotides agree with TRBD2. V shed 3 bases and J 6 bases; nucleotides not matched to a gene: 8. The CDR3 is made up of 16 amino acids. Germline V gene sequence: CDR1 ENHRY, CDR2 SYGVKD. The CDR3 loop is CAISDRTSGSKSEQYV. CDR3 nucleotide sequence: TGTGCCATCAGTGACCGGACTAGCGGGAGTAAGTCCGAGCAGTACGTC.

There are a few counts of this clone. V usage is TRBV19 and J usage is TRBJ1-1; tentative D call: TRBD1 (5 bases). V dropped 9 bases and J dropped 2 bases, with 10 bases sitting between them. This CDR3 comprises 12 residues. Germline CDR1 is LNHDA and CDR2 is SQIVND (reference sequence). The CDR3, as DNA: TGTGCCAGCAGGGCGATCAACACTGAAGCTTTCTTT. It specifies CASRAINTEAFF. The variable domain in full, with the rest retrieved from reference TRBV19 and TRBJ1-1, is DGGITQSPKYLFRKEGQNVTLSCEQNLNHDAMYWYRQDPGQGLRLIYYSQIVNDFQKGDIAEGYSVSREKKESFPLTVTSAQKNPTAFYLCASRAINTEAFFGQGTRLTVV.

This clone was observed a handful of times. This sequence joins TRBV7-2 and TRBJ2-7, with 11 bases aligning to TRBD2. Looked up from germline, CDR1 is SGHTA and CDR2 is FQGNSA. The CDR3 runs to 14 residues. J gave up 7 bases and V 5 bases, and 7 bases lay outside the gene matches. The CDR3, as DNA: TGTGCCAGCAGCGCCGGGACTAGCGGCTGGGAGCAGTACGTC. This codes for CASSAGTSGWEQYV.

This sequence joins TRBV24-1 and TRBJ2-1; 9 bases fit TRBD2. V dropped 5 bases and J dropped 1; count of bases not matched to a gene: 5. Germline CDR1 is KGHDR and CDR2 is SFDVKD. The CDR3 runs 16 residues. The CDR3 nucleotides read TGTGCCACCAGTGCTGCTAGCGGGACTTCCTACAATGAGCAGTTCTTC. It is translated as CATSAASGTSYNEQFF.

The V call is TRBV6-5, the J call TRBJ1-3; D may be TRBD1 (5 bases). Trimming stripped 4 bases from V and 9 bases from J, with 13 bases between. This CDR3 has 13 amino acids. The germline CDR1 and CDR2 sequences are MNHEY and SVGAGI. CDR3 sequence: CASSSDSLGTIYF. The DNA for the CDR3 is TGTGCCAGCAGTTCCGACAGTCTGGGCACCATATATTTT.

The V call is TRBV4-3, the J call TRBJ1-2; D unresolved. CDR3 length: 18 amino acids. The germline CDR1 and CDR2 sequences are LGHNA and YSLEER. V lost 0 bases and J lost 0, with 17 bases in between. DNA of the CDR3: TGCGCCAGCAGCCAAGATCTAAATGGTGCCATTTCTAACTATGGCTACACCTTC. It translates to CASSQDLNGAISNYGYTF.

J is TRBJ2-6 and V is TRBV9; TRBD1 aligns across 8 bases. This CDR3 spans 20 amino acids. The V and J ends lost 2 bases and 0 bases, in that order; junction bases with no gene match: 13. Germline V gene data show CDR1 as SGDLS and CDR2 as YYNGEE. The CDR3: CASSVTIFQGAGSGANVLTF. CDR3 sequence (DNA): TGTGCCAGCAGCGTGACCATTTTTCAGGGGGCGGGCTCTGGGGCCAACGTCCTGACTTTC. The full variable domain, its missing parts supplied by reference TRBV9 and TRBJ2-6, is DSGVTQTPKHLITATGQRVTLRCSPRSGDLSVYWYQQSLDQGLQFLIQYYNGEERAKGNILERFSAQQFPDLHSELNLSSLELGDSALYFCASSVTIFQGAGSGANVLTFGAGSRLTVL.

The J gene is TRBJ1-1, the V gene TRBV6-6, with D possibly TRBD1 on 5 matching bases. The germline CDR1 and CDR2 sequences are MNHNY and SVGAGI (reference sequence). The V end was cut by 0 bases, the J end by 4 bases, with 12 bases between. The CDR3 length is 15 residues. The CDR3: CASSYSTRVGTEAFF. In nucleotides, the CDR3 is TGTGCCAGCAGTTACTCGACCAGGGTGGGCACTGAAGCTTTCTTT.

The chain combines TRBV24-1 with TRBJ2-2; 9 bases fit TRBD1. Germline trimming cut 3 bases from V and 1 base from J; bases unmatched to any gene: 5. This CDR3 spans 17 amino acids. Germline V gene data show CDR1 as KGHDR and CDR2 as SFDVKD. The CDR3 nucleotides read TGTGCCACCAGTGATAAGCCGGGACAGGGGAACACCGGGGAGCTGTTTTTT. Translation gives CATSDKPGQGNTGELFF.

The J gene is TRBJ1-1, the V gene TRBV7-2; tentative D call: TRBD1 (6 bases). This CDR3 contains 16 residues. Trimming removed 3 bases from V and 0 bases from J, with 14 bases in between. Per germline, CDR1 SGHTA and CDR2 FQGNSA. In nucleotides, the CDR3 is TGTGCCAGCAGCTTGCGGACAGCCTCTCTGAACACTGAAGCTTTCTTT. This translates into CASSLRTASLNTEAFF.

The V call is TRBV2, the J call TRBJ2-7, with TRBD2 matching over 9 bases. From germline, CDR1 is SNHLY and CDR2 FYNNEI. V shed 6 bases and J 6 bases; nucleotides not matched to a gene: 12. This CDR3 is 15 amino acids long. In DNA form, the CDR3 reads TGTGCCAGCAGGAAAGAGCCTAGCGGGGACGTCGAGCAGTACTTC. Encoded protein: CASRKEPSGDVEQYF.

V gene TRBV6-4 combines with J gene TRBJ1-1; 9 nucleotides match TRBD1. CDR1 and CDR2 (germline): MRHNA, SNTAGT. The CDR3 contains 14 residues. The CDR3 protein is CAKNYRGLNTEAFF. CDR3 DNA: TGTGCTAAAAATTACAGGGGGCTCAACACTGAAGCTTTCTTT.

The chain links TRBV6-2 or TRBV6-3 to TRBJ2-7; possibly TRBD2 for D (5 bases). Per germline, CDR1 MNHEY and CDR2 SVGEGT. V shed 0 bases and J shed 7 bases, with 13 bases lying between them. The CDR3 length is 14 residues. The CDR3 DNA reads as TGTGCCAGCAGTTACTCCAACCTCCCGGGGGAGCAGTACGTC. Protein sequence: CASSYSNLPGEQYV.

The CDR3, as DNA: TGTGCCACCAGCACCCCAGGGGGGTCCGAAGCTTTCTTT. Amino acids: CATSTPGGSEAFF. The chain couples TRBV15 to TRBJ1-1, with 7 bases that match TRBD1. Per germline, CDR1 LNHNV and CDR2 YYDKDF (reference sequence). The CDR3 spans 13 residues. Trimming at V came to 4 bases and at J to 8 bases, leaving 7 bases not matched to a gene.

The chain carries TRBV4-1 and TRBJ1-1, with D tentatively TRBD1 (5 bases). Germline-derived CDR1 and CDR2 are MGHRA and YSYEKL. Trimming cost V 6 bases and J 1 base, with 12 bases left between them. This CDR3 is 14 amino acids long. For the CDR3, the DNA is TGCGCCAGCAGGGGGCTCTTGAGGAACACTGAAGCTTTCTTT. Amino acid sequence: CASRGLLRNTEAFF.

The chain uses TRBV6-1 and TRBJ1-2; D remains unclear. The CDR3 sequence is 12 residues long. Germline V gene data show CDR1 as MNHNS and CDR2 as SASEGT. The V gene lost 2 bases and the J gene lost 8 bases, with 9 bases spanning the gap. CDR3 in DNA: TGTGCCAGCAGTGAACGAGTGGAGGGCTACACCTTC. Residues: CASSERVEGYTF.

The genes are TRBV5-1 and TRBJ2-3, with D tentatively TRBD1 (6 bases). Trimming took off 2 bases at V and 7 bases at J, with 20 bases between the two ends. Per germline, CDR1 SGHRS and CDR2 YFSETQ. CDR3 length: 16 amino acids. The CDR3 DNA sequence: TGCGCCAGCAGCTTCGGGCAGGGGTCACTAGTGAATACGCAGTATTTT. Translating gives CASSFGQGSLVNTQYF.

V gene TRBV12-3 or TRBV12-4 combines with J gene TRBJ2-1, with D perhaps matching TRBD1 (5 bases). This CDR3 has 13 amino acids. The V end lost 6 bases, the J end lost 4 bases, and 10 bases lay between the germline ends. CDR3: CASSLGAYNEQFF. CDR3 coding DNA: TGTGCCAGCAGCCTAGGGGCATACAATGAGCAGTTCTTC.

V gene TRBV19 combines with J gene TRBJ2-3; D may be TRBD2 (6 bases). This CDR3 is built from 14 residues. The V gene's germline CDR1 is LNHDA and CDR2 SQIVND (reference sequence). V was trimmed by 4 bases and J by 0 bases, leaving 8 bases between them. The CDR3 loop is CASSRAGSTDTQYF. The CDR3 coding sequence is TGTGCCAGTAGTAGGGCGGGGAGCACAGATACGCAGTATTTT.

This CDR3 is CASSPGLAAPIETQYF. The CDR3 bases are TGTGCCAGCAGCCCTGGACTAGCGGCCCCCATAGAGACCCAGTACTTC. The chain joins TRBV3-1 (or the pseudogene TRBV3-2) to TRBJ2-5; 10 positions match TRBD2. The CDR3 runs to 16 residues. Trimming cost V 4 bases and J 4 bases; bases outside gene matches: 9. Germline V gives CDR1 LGHDT, CDR2 YNNKEL (reference sequence).

The chain combines TRBV7-7 with TRBJ2-2, with a possible D match to TRBD2 (6 bases). V was clipped by 5 bases and J by 7 bases, with 11 bases between them. Germline CDR1 and CDR2: SSHAT and FNYEAQ (reference sequence). The CDR3 length is 13 residues. CDR3 residues: CASSPLAVGELFF. The CDR3, as DNA: TGTGCCAGCAGCCCACTAGCAGTCGGGGAGCTGTTTTTT.